This T cell receptor beta chain was retrieved from a study of vaccination effects on CD4 cells after COVID-19. Overall study findings and caveats: Marked contraction was observed in infection-induced and vaccine-induced clones late after vaccination.

The V and J ends lost 7 bases and 4 bases respectively, with 13 bases between them. Germline V gene sequence: CDR1 SNHLY, CDR2 FYNNEI. The CDR3 runs 13 residues. A note on this clone: Its target is unknown.

Using immunoSEQ multiplex PCR, the repertoire was profiled, and TCRdb retains in-frame clones only, with some absent. This sample has 50,000 to 75,000 clones, with roughly 76% found just once. Under the ViraFEST assay, PBMC were stimulated with viral peptide pools so that antigen-specific CD4+ T cells expanded. Sequencing was performed afterwards. Culturing for nine to ten days preceded CD4+ T cell isolation. No vaccinee had earlier SARS-CoV-2 infection, and nucleocapsid antibodies were negative. The clonotype comes from a human donor who received a COVID-19 vaccine. V usage is TRBV2 and J usage is TRBJ2-5; D possibly uses TRBD1 or TRBD2 (5 bases each). Here the sequenced sample was CD4+ T cells from PBMCs cultured with HCoV-229E spike peptides, taken before COVID-19 vaccination. CDR3 nucleotides: TGTGCCAGCACCCGGGACCCTTCAGAGACCCAGTACTTC. Translating gives CASTRDPSETQYF.